This entry lists 4 T cell receptor beta chains sequenced from one sample in a study of read filtering for tumor transcriptome and immune sequencing. This library used roughly 370 ng RNA and molecular barcoded adaptors spanning alpha/delta and beta/gamma chains. TCRdb reprocessed the reads via MiXCR and lists one record per CDR3 protein. The sample yields 37,000 or so distinct CDR3 sequences, roughly 13% seen once. Sequencing used a population of CD138-negative cells sorted from bone marrow. All receptors come from a donor aged 40 or over with multiple myeloma.

This rearrangement joins TRBV3-1 to TRBJ2-2; 7 nucleotides line up with TRBD2. The ends lost 6 bases at V and 4 bases at J; junction bases unmatched: 8. The CDR3 covers 15 residues. CDR1 and CDR2 from the germline V gene are LGHDT and YNNKEL (reference sequence). The CDR3 loop reads CASSLAERVTGELFF. The CDR3 DNA sequence: TGTGCCAGCAGTCTAGCGGAGAGGGTCACCGGGGAGCTGTTTTTT.

This clonotype was detected ten times or more. The CDR3 DNA follows: TGCGCCAGCAGCTATTTACTAGCGGGAGTGGCCGAGCAGTACTTC. Translated, it gives CASSYLLAGVAEQYF. V gene TRBV5-1 combines with J gene TRBJ2-7; 11 bases are shared with TRBD2. The V segment lost 3 bases and the J segment 6 bases; nucleotides outside the gene matches: 8. The CDR3 spans 15 residues. In germline, CDR1 is SGHRS, CDR2 YFSETQ.

Notes on this clonotype: This may be a read error, as it is one base from a much larger clone. This chain connects TRBV27 to TRBJ2-7; D may correspond to TRBD1 or TRBD2 (5 bases each). Germline V gives CDR1 MNHEY, CDR2 SMNVEV (reference sequence). CDR3 size: 13 residues. V shed 4 bases and J shed 7 bases, with 14 bases lying between them. CDR3 nucleotide sequence: TGTGCCAGCAGTTGGGGGATTGTAGGAGAGCAGTACTTC. It specifies CASSWGIVGEQYF.

At least ten counts were recorded for this clonotype. V and J are TRBV6-1 and TRBJ1-1; TRBD1 agrees at 9 bases. The V segment lost 5 bases and the J segment 11 bases; nucleotides outside the gene matches: 9. Germline lookup yields CDR1 MNHNS and CDR2 SASEGT. This CDR3 has 13 residues. The CDR3 region has the DNA TGTGCCAGCAGTACAAGACAGGGGGAATGGGCTTTCTTT. It codes for CASSTRQGEWAFF.